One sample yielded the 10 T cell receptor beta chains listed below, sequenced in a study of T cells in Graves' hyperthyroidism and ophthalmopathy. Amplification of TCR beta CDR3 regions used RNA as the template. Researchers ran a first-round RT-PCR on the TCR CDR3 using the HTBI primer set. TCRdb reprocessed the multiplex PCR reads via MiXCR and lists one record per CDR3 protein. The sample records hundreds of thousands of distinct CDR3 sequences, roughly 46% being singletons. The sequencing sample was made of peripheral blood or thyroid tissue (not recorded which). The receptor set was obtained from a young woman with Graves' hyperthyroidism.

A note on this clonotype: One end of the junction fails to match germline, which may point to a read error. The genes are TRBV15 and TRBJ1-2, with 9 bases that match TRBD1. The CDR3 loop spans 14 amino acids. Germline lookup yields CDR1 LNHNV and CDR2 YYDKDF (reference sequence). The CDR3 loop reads CASSPTGQGRGYTF. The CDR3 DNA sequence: TGTGCCAGCAGCCCTACAGGACAGGGGAGAGGCTACACCTTC.

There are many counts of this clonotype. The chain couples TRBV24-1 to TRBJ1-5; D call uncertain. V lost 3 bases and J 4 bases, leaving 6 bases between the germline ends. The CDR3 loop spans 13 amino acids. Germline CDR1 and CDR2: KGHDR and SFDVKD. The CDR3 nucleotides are TGTGCCACCAGTGATGAGCCTAATCAGCCCCAGCATTTT. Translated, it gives CATSDEPNQPQHF.

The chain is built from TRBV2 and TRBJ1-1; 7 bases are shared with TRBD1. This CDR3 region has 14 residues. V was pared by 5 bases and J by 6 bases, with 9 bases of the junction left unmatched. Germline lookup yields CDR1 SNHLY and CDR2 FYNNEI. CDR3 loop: CASSLQGSGSEAFF. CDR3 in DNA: TGTGCCAGCAGTTTACAGGGGTCGGGTTCTGAAGCTTTCTTT.

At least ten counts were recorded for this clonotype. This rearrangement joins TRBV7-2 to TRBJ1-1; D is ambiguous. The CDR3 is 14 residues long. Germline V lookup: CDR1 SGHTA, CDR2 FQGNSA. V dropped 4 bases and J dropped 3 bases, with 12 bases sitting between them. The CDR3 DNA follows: TGTGCCAGCAGCTCCACGCCCGGTTACACTGAAGCTTTCTTT. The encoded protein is CASSSTPGYTEAFF.

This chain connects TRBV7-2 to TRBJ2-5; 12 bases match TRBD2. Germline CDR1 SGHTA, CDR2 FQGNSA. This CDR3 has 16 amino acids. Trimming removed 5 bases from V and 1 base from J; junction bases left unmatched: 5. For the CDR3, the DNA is TGTGCCAGCAGCCAGACTAGCGGGAGAGTCCAAGAGACCCAGTACTTC. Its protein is CASSQTSGRVQETQYF.

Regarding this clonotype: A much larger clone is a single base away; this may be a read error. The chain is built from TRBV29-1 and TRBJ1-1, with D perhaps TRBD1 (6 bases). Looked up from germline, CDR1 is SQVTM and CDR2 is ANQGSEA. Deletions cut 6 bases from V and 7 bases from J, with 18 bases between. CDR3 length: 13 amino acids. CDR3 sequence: CSVSTGAPFEAFF. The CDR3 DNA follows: TGCAGCGTCTCGACAGGAGCTCCCTTTGAAGCTTTCTTT.

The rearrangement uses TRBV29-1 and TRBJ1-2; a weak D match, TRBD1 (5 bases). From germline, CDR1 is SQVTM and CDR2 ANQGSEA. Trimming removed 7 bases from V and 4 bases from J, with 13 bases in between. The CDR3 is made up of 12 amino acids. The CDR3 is CSAAGAGYGYTF. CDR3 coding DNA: TGCAGCGCAGCCGGGGCAGGCTATGGCTACACCTTC.

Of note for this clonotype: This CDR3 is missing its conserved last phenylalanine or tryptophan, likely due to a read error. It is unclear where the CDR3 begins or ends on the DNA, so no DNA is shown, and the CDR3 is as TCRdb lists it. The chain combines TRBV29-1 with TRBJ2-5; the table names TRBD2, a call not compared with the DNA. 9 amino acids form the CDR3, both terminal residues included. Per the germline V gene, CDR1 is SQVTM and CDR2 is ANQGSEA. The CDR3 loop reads CSVSPGLAG.

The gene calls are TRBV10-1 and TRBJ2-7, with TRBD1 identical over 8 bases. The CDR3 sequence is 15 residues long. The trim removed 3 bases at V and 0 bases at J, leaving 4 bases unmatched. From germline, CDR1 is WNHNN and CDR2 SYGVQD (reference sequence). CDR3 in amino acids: CASSDGGQVSYEQYF. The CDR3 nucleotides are TGCGCCAGCAGTGACGGGGGACAGGTCTCCTACGAGCAGTACTTC.

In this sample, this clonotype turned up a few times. CDR3 nucleotides: TGTGCCAGCAGCTTAAATGGGGGGCTACCCTATGGCTACACCTTC. This codes for CASSLNGGLPYGYTF. This chain joins TRBV7-9 and TRBJ1-2, with a weak D call TRBD1 (6 bases). This CDR3 is built from 15 residues. Deletions cut 2 bases from V and 4 bases from J, with 14 bases between. Germline CDR1 SEHNR, CDR2 FQNEAQ (reference sequence).